This T cell receptor beta chain comes out of a study of blood T cell repertoires in COVID-19. Data came from immunoSEQ multiplex PCR; TCRdb stores just in-frame clones and leaves some out. The sample lists around 140,000 clones; approximately 79% were seen once. Trimming removed 0 bases from V and 0 bases from J, with 8 bases in between. Germline V lookup: CDR1 SGDLS, CDR2 YYNGEE. The CDR3 contains 15 residues. The sample taken for sequencing was PBMCs or T cells enriched from blood (not recorded which). The chain carries TRBV9 and TRBJ2-3, with D unresolved. The TCR originated in a man in his forties or fifties with acute COVID-19. Written as DNA, the CDR3 is TGTGCCAGCAGCGTAGGCTTGACTAGCACAGATACGCAGTATTTT. It yields the protein CASSVGLTSTDTQYF. Looking up the rest from reference TRBV9 and TRBJ2-3 gives the full variable domain: DSGVTQTPKHLITATGQRVTLRCSPRSGDLSVYWYQQSLDQGLQFLIQYYNGEERAKGNILERFSAQQFPDLHSELNLSSLELGDSALYFCASSVGLTSTDTQYFGPGTRLTVL.